The entry below gives a single T cell receptor beta chain sequence along with its context. Germline CDR1 and CDR2: LGHNA and YSLEER. The CDR3 is 13 amino acids. Unmatched junction bases numbered 6, after V lost 4 bases and J lost 12 bases. Documented treatment: approximately 18 received Ad26.COV2.S at low or high dose, single or two shots; 5 received placebo; per-sample allocation not given. Samples analyzed were those drawn on day 63 after the first vaccine or placebo injection. These data belong to a study of Ad26.COV2.S vaccination and SARS-CoV-2 variants. Here immunoSEQ multiplex PCR was the method, and the copy in TCRdb shows in-frame clones only, minus some. The sample consists of more than 300,000 clones, around 84% of them appearing once.

This specimen consisted of peripheral blood, obtained in a trial of Ad26.COV2.S vaccine versus placebo. The chain combines TRBV4-3 with TRBJ2-1, with 10 nucleotides matching TRBD1. The receptor was derived from a person between 18 and 65 years old who received the Ad26.COV2.S COVID-19 vaccine or a placebo. The DNA of the CDR3 is TGCGCCAGCAGCCCAGGGACAGGGGTCGGGCAGTTCTTC. Its translation is CASSPGTGVGQFF.